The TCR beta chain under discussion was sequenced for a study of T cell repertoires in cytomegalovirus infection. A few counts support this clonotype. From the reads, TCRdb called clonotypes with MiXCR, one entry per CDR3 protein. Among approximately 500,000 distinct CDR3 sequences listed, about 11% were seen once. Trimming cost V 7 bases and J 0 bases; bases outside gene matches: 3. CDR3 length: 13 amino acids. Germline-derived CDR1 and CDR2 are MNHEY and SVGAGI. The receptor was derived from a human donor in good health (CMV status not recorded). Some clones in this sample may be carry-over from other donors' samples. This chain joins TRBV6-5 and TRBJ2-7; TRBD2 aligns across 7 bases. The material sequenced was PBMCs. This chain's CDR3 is CASNRGSSYEQYF. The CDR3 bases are TGTGCCAGCAACCGCGGGAGCTCCTACGAGCAGTACTTC.